The rows below give T cell receptor beta chains drawn from one sample of a study of T-cell reconstitution after alpha-beta-depleted transplantation in children. TCRdb reanalysed the PCR reads using MiXCR and keeps one entry per CDR3 protein. The table lists roughly 20,000 distinct CDR3 sequences, under 15% of them singletons. Sequences were derived from PBMCs, mostly from graft donor cells, sampled 60 days after TCRalphabeta/CD19-depleted stem cell transplant. The receptor set was obtained from a female patient aged 2 to 10 who had a stem cell transplant for congenital amegakaryocytic thrombocytopenia, so the T cells may come from the graft donor. CDR3s include the opening cysteine and the closing phenylalanine or tryptophan. The D gene is left open where the match is weak. Size is omitted from some rows. Given values are once, few, many or a class for expanded clones.

NA,TRBV10-2,NA,TRBJ2-5,CASSEQVQETQYF,TGCGCCAGCAGTGAACAAGTCCAGGAGACCCAGTACTTC
NA,TRBV29-1,many,TRBJ2-1,CSVDGFSNEQFF,TGCAGCGTTGACGGGTTCAGCAATGAGCAGTTCTTC
NA,TRBV10-3,few,TRBJ2-2,CAIKTLRDTGELFF,TGTGCCATCAAGACATTGCGGGACACCGGGGAGCTGTTTTTT
NA,TRBV9,many,TRBJ2-7,CASSPLPRNNYEQYF,TGTGCCAGCAGCCCATTGCCACGAAATAACTACGAGCAGTACTTC
TRBD2,TRBV20-1,NA,TRBJ2-1,CSASLSGLEQFF,TGCAGTGCTTCCCTTAGCGGGCTTGAGCAGTTCTTC
NA,TRBV6-6,few,TRBJ1-3,CASSTGTGNTIYF,TGTGCCAGCAGTACGGGAACTGGAAACACCATATATTTT
NA,TRBV5-5,many,TRBJ2-6,CASSLTGANVLTF,TGTGCCAGCAGCTTAACTGGGGCCAACGTCCTGACTTTC
TRBD1,TRBV5-4,few,TRBJ1-6,CASSPRTGNNSPLHF,TGTGCCAGCAGCCCCCGGACAGGGAACAATTCACCCCTCCACTTT
NA,TRBV4-1,many,TRBJ2-1,CASSQRGEPYNEQFF,TGCGCCAGCAGCCAAAGGGGGGAGCCCTACAATGAGCAGTTCTTC
TRBD2,TRBV7-3,NA,TRBJ2-1,CASSYSGRAYNEQFF,TGTGCCAGCAGCTATAGCGGGAGGGCCTACAATGAGCAGTTCTTC
NA,TRBV4-2,medium-sized,TRBJ2-1,CASSQGAGYNEQFF,TGTGCCAGCAGCCAAGGGGCGGGATACAATGAGCAGTTCTTC
TRBD1,TRBV7-6,many,TRBJ1-4,CASSLARQGGEKLFF,TGTGCCAGCAGCTTAGCCCGACAGGGGGGCGAAAAACTGTTTTTT
TRBD2,TRBV5-1,many,TRBJ2-7,CASSLEPTGLFSYEQYF,TGCGCCAGCAGCTTGGAACCAACGGGACTATTCTCCTACGAGCAGTACTTC
TRBD1,TRBV5-4,many,TRBJ2-5,CASSLGAGGPEETQYF,TGTGCCAGCAGCTTGGGAGCAGGGGGCCCAGAAGAGACCCAGTACTTC
TRBD1,TRBV10-1,many,TRBJ2-1,CASSESGTGGFGQFF,TGCGCCAGCAGTGAGTCTGGGACAGGGGGCTTCGGGCAGTTCTTC
NA,TRBV29-1,many,TRBJ2-2,CSVALGTARIDHPGELFF,TGCAGCGTTGCTCTGGGAACAGCCCGTATCGACCATCCGGGGGAGCTGTTTTTT
NA,TRBV20-1,NA,TRBJ2-6,CSAGKGSGANVLTF,TGCAGTGCGGGGAAGGGCTCTGGGGCCAACGTCCTGACTTTC
TRBD2,TRBV5-1,many,TRBJ2-2,CASSSSGRAANTGELFF,TGCGCCAGCAGCTCTAGCGGGAGGGCCGCGAACACCGGGGAGCTGTTTTTT
TRBD2,TRBV3-1,many,TRBJ2-1,CASSPWTSGRAYEQFF,TGTGCCAGCAGCCCTTGGACTAGCGGGAGGGCCTATGAGCAGTTCTTC
NA,TRBV14,many,TRBJ1-1,CASSSRQNTEAFF,TGTGCCAGCAGCTCACGACAGAACACTGAAGCTTTCTTT
NA,TRBV20-1,NA,TRBJ1-5,CSASESVNQPQHF,TGCAGTGCTAGTGAGAGTGTTAATCAGCCCCAGCATTTT
TRBD2,TRBV5-1,many,TRBJ2-1,CASRTSGPRPYNEQFF,TGCGCCAGCCGGACTAGCGGGCCCAGGCCCTACAATGAGCAGTTCTTC
NA,TRBV21-1,many,TRBJ2-7,CASSKLQTTVRVCEQYF,TGTGCCAGCAGCAAACTCCAAACGACAGTGAGGGTATGCGAGCAGTACTTC
NA,TRBV3-1,many,TRBJ2-1,CASSQEVQNEQFF,TGTGCCAGCAGCCAAGAAGTCCAGAATGAGCAGTTCTTC
TRBD2,TRBV7-2,many,TRBJ2-6,CASSPRGGSGANVLTF,TGTGCCAGCAGCCCCCGCGGGGGCTCTGGGGCCAACGTCCTGACTTTC
NA,TRBV20-1,many,TRBJ2-3,CSARAPGAATFPDTQYF,TGCAGTGCTAGAGCCCCGGGCGCAGCGACTTTCCCAGATACGCAGTATTTT